One and the same sample provided the 30 T cell receptor beta chains below, sequenced in a study of blood T cell repertoires in COVID-19. Clones were read by immunoSEQ multiplex PCR, and TCRdb kept only the in-frame ones, dropping some. The repertoire includes over 250,000 clones, 90% of them detected once, and 1% to 1.3% sits in the top ten. The sample taken for sequencing was PBMCs or T cells enriched from blood (not recorded which). The receptors shown here come from a woman in her twenties or thirties who had recovered from COVID-19.

V is TRBV19 and J is TRBJ1-2, with D perhaps TRBD1 (6 bases). Germline assignment: CDR1 LNHDA and CDR2 SQIVND (reference sequence). The CDR3 covers 13 residues. Deletions cut 4 bases from V and 4 bases from J, with 10 bases between. The CDR3 reads CASSNREGYGYTF. CDR3 DNA: TGTGCCAGTAGTAACAGGGAAGGCTATGGCTACACCTTC.

V and J are TRBV28 and TRBJ2-1; 11 nucleotides line up with TRBD1. This CDR3 region has 16 residues. The V and J ends lost 4 bases and 7 bases, in that order; junction bases with no gene match: 9. Looked up from germline, CDR1 is MDHEN and CDR2 is SYDVKM. This chain's CDR3 is CASSSLGQGAMNEQFF. In nucleotides, the CDR3 is TGTGCCAGCAGTTCACTAGGACAGGGGGCTATGAATGAGCAGTTCTTC.

The chain employs TRBV7-9 and TRBJ2-4, with D perhaps matching TRBD1 (6 bases). Trimming cost V 2 bases and J 8 bases, with 16 bases left between them. The CDR3 sequence is 15 residues long. Germline values: CDR1 SEHNR, CDR2 FQNEAQ (reference sequence). The CDR3 nucleotides read TGTGCCAGCAGCTTATTAGGGGGAGTCGGGGACATTCAGTACTTC. Protein: CASSLLGGVGDIQYF.

V usage is TRBV7-3 and J usage is TRBJ2-1, with 9 bases matching TRBD2. The CDR3 runs to 18 residues. Germline values: CDR1 SGHTA, CDR2 FQGTGA. V trimming: 2 bases; J trimming: 6 bases; junction bases outside the gene matches: 14. CDR3 sequence reads: CASSLVVAGVETGNEQFF. The CDR3 nucleotides read TGTGCCAGCAGCTTAGTCGTAGCGGGAGTAGAAACGGGCAATGAGCAGTTCTTC.

The V gene is TRBV18, the J gene TRBJ2-5; the match to TRBD2 covers 7 bases. The junction had 15 bases not matched to a gene; V was cut back by 1 base and J by 7 bases. Germline CDR1 reads KGHSH; CDR2 reads LQKENI. CDR3 size: 17 residues. The CDR3: CASSPQTSRRGSGTQYF. The CDR3 nucleotides are TGTGCCAGCTCACCACAGACTAGCCGACGAGGCTCGGGGACCCAGTACTTC.

The chain links TRBV5-1 to TRBJ1-1; 7 bases line up with TRBD1. The CDR3 extends over 14 amino acids. Trimming took 2 bases from V and 3 from J; bases not matched to a gene: 4. Germline V lookup: CDR1 SGHRS, CDR2 YFSETQ. For the CDR3, the DNA is TGCGCCAGCAGCTTAGGCAGGGGGGACACTGAAGCTTTCTTT. It specifies CASSLGRGDTEAFF.

The chain combines TRBV28 with TRBJ2-7; 15 positions agree with TRBD2. V lost 0 bases, J lost 1 base, and 4 bases stayed unmatched. CDR1 MDHEN and CDR2 SYDVKM come from the germline V gene. The CDR3 is 18 residues long. In DNA, the CDR3 is TGTGCCAGCAGTTTATGGGGGGGACTAGCGGGAGGATCCTACGAGCAGTACTTC. It specifies CASSLWGGLAGGSYEQYF.

The table lists this clone with a count of one. The J gene is TRBJ1-5, the V gene TRBV24-1; TRBD1 agrees at 8 bases. In germline, CDR1 is KGHDR, CDR2 SFDVKD. The trim removed 6 bases at V and 5 bases at J, leaving 11 bases unmatched. The CDR3 consists of 16 residues. DNA for the CDR3: TGTGCCACCAGTCCCTCCAGACAGGGGTTTTATCAGCCCCAGCATTTT. As protein: CATSPSRQGFYQPQHF.

The CDR3 region has the DNA TGTGCCAGCAGCTCCCAACCCTCCGTAAGCGCTTCCTACGAGCAGTACTTC. Translating gives CASSSQPSVSASYEQYF. V gene TRBV7-6 combines with J gene TRBJ2-7; D is unclear. The CDR3 consists of 17 residues. CDR1 SGHVS and CDR2 FNYEAQ come from the germline V gene. V was trimmed by 4 bases and J by 1 base, leaving 20 bases between them.

The CDR3 nucleotides are TGTGCCAGCAGCCAAGACCCGATTGACAACGATGAGCAGTTCTTC. Amino acids: CASSQDPIDNDEQFF. This chain uses TRBV4-2 with TRBJ2-1; D uncertain. Per germline, CDR1 LGHNA and CDR2 YNFKEQ. V was trimmed by 0 bases and J by 8 bases, leaving 14 bases between them. This CDR3 has 15 residues.

This chain uses TRBV10-1 with TRBJ2-3; 9 nucleotides line up with TRBD1. Germline V lookup: CDR1 WNHNN, CDR2 SYGVQD (reference sequence). This CDR3 spans 15 amino acids. Trimming cost V 3 bases and J 3 bases; bases outside gene matches: 4. The CDR3 region is CASSDRDRGTDTQYF. CDR3 nucleotides: TGCGCCAGCAGTGATCGAGACAGGGGGACAGATACGCAGTATTTT.

V usage is TRBV6-1 and J usage is TRBJ2-7, with TRBD2 identical over 10 bases. The J segment lost 3 bases and the V segment lost 2 bases, leaving 13 bases of the junction unmatched. Germline V gene sequence: CDR1 MNHNS, CDR2 SASEGT. There are 18 residues in the CDR3. In DNA, the CDR3 is TGTGCCAGCAGTGAAAGGGAAGCGGGAGGGCCTAGAGTCTACGAGCAGTACTTC. Protein: CASSEREAGGPRVYEQYF.

J is TRBJ1-6 and V is TRBV6-1; D remains unclear. The CDR3 loop spans 14 amino acids. V dropped 2 bases and J dropped 10 bases, with 12 bases sitting between them. In germline, CDR1 is MNHNS, CDR2 SASEGT. CDR3 loop: CASSETGKGSPLHF. CDR3 in DNA: TGTGCCAGCAGTGAAACCGGGAAGGGATCACCCCTCCACTTT.

The rearrangement joins TRBV11-2 to TRBJ2-1; 8 bases line up with TRBD1. This CDR3 has 14 residues. Germline CDR1 SGHAT, CDR2 FQNNGV. The V gene end was trimmed by 5 bases and the J gene end by 3 bases; junction bases not matched to a gene: 3. The CDR3 coding sequence is TGTGCCAGCAGCCCCGGACAGGGCTACAATGAGCAGTTCTTC. This codes for CASSPGQGYNEQFF.

The gene calls are TRBV4-2 and TRBJ2-3; 9 bases fit TRBD2. Trimming cost V 4 bases and J 0 bases; bases outside gene matches: 2. CDR3 length: 15 residues. The germline gives CDR1 LGHNA, CDR2 YNFKEQ. In DNA, the CDR3 is TGTGCCAGCAGCCCCCTAGCGGGAAGCACAGATACGCAGTATTTT. It codes for CASSPLAGSTDTQYF.

This sequence joins TRBV2 and TRBJ2-7; 9 bases match TRBD1. This CDR3 has 16 amino acids. The V gene's germline CDR1 is SNHLY and CDR2 FYNNEI. The V gene end was trimmed by 4 bases and the J gene end by 2 bases; junction bases not matched to a gene: 9. CDR3 DNA: TGTGCCAGCAGTGCCTATGTGGGACAGGGCCCCTACGAGCAGTACTTC. Its translation: CASSAYVGQGPYEQYF.

The V call is TRBV9, the J call TRBJ2-1, with 10 bases lining up with TRBD2. Germline V gene lookup returns CDR1 SGDLS and CDR2 YYNGEE. The CDR3 covers 18 residues. With 0 bases clipped from V and 5 bases from J, the junction kept 11 bases outside the gene matches. Here the CDR3 DNA reads TGTGCCAGCAGCGTAGGATCTGGGCTAGCGGGAGACAACAATGAGCAGTTCTTC. Residues: CASSVGSGLAGDNNEQFF.

The chain couples TRBV5-4 to TRBJ2-1; 12 bases line up with TRBD1. Per germline, CDR1 SGHNT and CDR2 YYREEE (reference sequence). The CDR3 runs 15 residues. J lost 7 bases, V lost 5 bases, and 7 bases had no gene match. CDR3 region: CASRAGGQGANEQFF. The CDR3 nucleotides are TGTGCCAGCAGGGCCGGGGGACAGGGGGCTAATGAGCAGTTCTTC. Complete variable domain (other parts from reference TRBV5-4 and TRBJ2-1): ETGVTQSPTHLIKTRGQQVTLRCSSQSGHNTVSWYQQALGQGPQFIFQYYREEENGRGNFPPRFSGLQFPNYSSELNVNALELDDSALYLCASRAGGQGANEQFFGPGTRLTVL.

This sequence joins TRBV4-2 and TRBJ2-1, with TRBD2 matching over 15 bases. In germline, CDR1 is LGHNA, CDR2 YNFKEQ. This CDR3 has 19 amino acids. The J segment lost 0 bases and the V segment lost 0 bases, leaving 3 bases of the junction unmatched. The CDR3 DNA sequence: TGTGCCAGCAGCCAAGAAGGACTAGCGGGAGGGCCCTCCTACAATGAGCAGTTCTTC. Translation gives CASSQEGLAGGPSYNEQFF.

DNA of the CDR3: TGTGCCAGCAGCCCGGGGGGGGTGAACACTGAAGCTTTCTTT. It yields the protein CASSPGGVNTEAFF. The J gene is TRBJ1-1, the V gene TRBV3-1 (or the pseudogene TRBV3-2); D is possibly TRBD1 (5 bases). Trimming pared 4 bases from V and 0 bases from J, leaving 9 bases between. The CDR3 runs 14 residues. CDR1 LGHDT and CDR2 YNNKEL come from the germline V gene (reference sequence).

J is TRBJ1-6 and V is TRBV4-1; D possibly corresponds to TRBD1 (5 bases). V lost 3 bases to trimming and J lost 6 bases, with 9 bases between them. Germline V gene lookup returns CDR1 MGHRA and CDR2 YSYEKL. The CDR3 contains 14 residues. CDR3 residues: CASSQDNFNSPLHF. CDR3 DNA: TGCGCCAGCAGCCAGGACAATTTTAATTCACCCCTCCACTTT.

The CDR3 nucleotides are TGTGCCAGCAGCTCCACAGGAAATACTGAAGCTTTCTTT. Its protein product is CASSSTGNTEAFF. J is TRBJ1-1 and V is TRBV11-2, with D maybe TRBD1 (5 bases). Trimming cost V 4 bases and J 5 bases, with 11 bases left between them. From germline, CDR1 is SGHAT and CDR2 FQNNGV. This CDR3 has 13 amino acids.

This chain's CDR3 is CSVGASGSNEQFF. CDR3 nucleotides: TGCAGCGTTGGGGCTAGCGGGTCCAATGAGCAGTTCTTC. The chain is built from TRBV29-1 and TRBJ2-1, with TRBD2 identical over 8 bases. Germline V gene data show CDR1 as SQVTM and CDR2 as ANQGSEA. CDR3 size: 13 residues. The trim removed 4 bases at V and 6 bases at J, leaving 5 bases unmatched.

This rearrangement joins TRBV7-2 to TRBJ1-6; D is perhaps TRBD1 (6 bases). This CDR3 is built from 16 residues. CDR1 is SGHTA, CDR2 FQGNSA, per germline. V was shortened by 3 bases and J by 10 bases, with 19 bases between the two germline ends. The CDR3 spells CASSFSQGRSGSPLHF. In DNA form, the CDR3 reads TGTGCCAGCAGCTTCAGCCAGGGGCGTTCTGGGTCACCCCTCCACTTT.

CDR3 loop: CASSLGGSYNEQFF. The DNA of the CDR3 is TGTGCCAGCAGCCTCGGGGGCTCCTACAATGAGCAGTTCTTC. V is TRBV7-8 and J is TRBJ2-1; a weak D match, TRBD2 (6 bases). In germline, CDR1 is SGHVS, CDR2 FQNEAQ. Trimming removed 5 bases at V and 0 bases at J, with 8 bases between. The CDR3 consists of 14 residues.

The chain couples TRBV29-1 to TRBJ2-4; 10 positions match TRBD2. Germline CDR1 is SQVTM and CDR2 is ANQGSEA. The CDR3 has 13 amino acids. V lost 7 bases, J lost 5 bases, and 5 bases stayed unmatched. CDR3 residues: CSAGTSDENIQYF. The DNA of the CDR3 is TGCAGCGCCGGGACTAGCGATGAAAACATTCAGTACTTC.

This clone was counted a single time. The chain employs TRBV7-3 and TRBJ2-3; a weak D match, TRBD2 (5 bases). The CDR3 is 18 residues long. CDR1 SGHTA and CDR2 FQGTGA come from the germline V gene. Trimming took 0 bases from V and 2 from J, leaving 18 bases between them. The CDR3 region has the DNA TGTGCCAGCAGCTTAACGGCCGCTAGCCGGAGAGTCACAGATACGCAGTATTTT. It encodes CASSLTAASRRVTDTQYF.

The chain combines TRBV18 with TRBJ2-7; D is possibly TRBD2 (6 bases). The germline V gene has CDR1 KGHSH and CDR2 LQKENI. Trimming cost V 2 bases and J 5 bases, with 16 bases left between them. The CDR3 runs to 15 residues. The CDR3 protein is CASSPGMGGKNEQYF. CDR3 sequence (DNA): TGTGCCAGCTCACCAGGGATGGGGGGAAAGAACGAGCAGTACTTC.

The chain uses TRBV28 and TRBJ1-2; 8 positions match TRBD1. This CDR3 comprises 15 residues. Germline loops: CDR1 MDHEN, CDR2 SYDVKM. With 4 bases clipped from V and 4 bases from J, the junction kept 8 bases outside the gene matches. CDR3 loop: CASSSVQGAFYGYTF. CDR3 DNA: TGTGCCAGCAGTTCGGTCCAGGGGGCATTCTATGGCTACACCTTC.

The chain is built from TRBV19 and TRBJ2-5; D is possibly TRBD2 (5 bases). Germline V gene sequence: CDR1 LNHDA, CDR2 SQIVND (reference sequence). The CDR3 contains 18 residues. V dropped 3 bases and J dropped 1 base, with 21 bases sitting between them. CDR3 sequence reads: CASSIGTERQRIQETQYF. Written as DNA, the CDR3 is TGTGCCAGTAGTATCGGAACGGAGCGGCAGAGAATCCAAGAGACCCAGTACTTC.